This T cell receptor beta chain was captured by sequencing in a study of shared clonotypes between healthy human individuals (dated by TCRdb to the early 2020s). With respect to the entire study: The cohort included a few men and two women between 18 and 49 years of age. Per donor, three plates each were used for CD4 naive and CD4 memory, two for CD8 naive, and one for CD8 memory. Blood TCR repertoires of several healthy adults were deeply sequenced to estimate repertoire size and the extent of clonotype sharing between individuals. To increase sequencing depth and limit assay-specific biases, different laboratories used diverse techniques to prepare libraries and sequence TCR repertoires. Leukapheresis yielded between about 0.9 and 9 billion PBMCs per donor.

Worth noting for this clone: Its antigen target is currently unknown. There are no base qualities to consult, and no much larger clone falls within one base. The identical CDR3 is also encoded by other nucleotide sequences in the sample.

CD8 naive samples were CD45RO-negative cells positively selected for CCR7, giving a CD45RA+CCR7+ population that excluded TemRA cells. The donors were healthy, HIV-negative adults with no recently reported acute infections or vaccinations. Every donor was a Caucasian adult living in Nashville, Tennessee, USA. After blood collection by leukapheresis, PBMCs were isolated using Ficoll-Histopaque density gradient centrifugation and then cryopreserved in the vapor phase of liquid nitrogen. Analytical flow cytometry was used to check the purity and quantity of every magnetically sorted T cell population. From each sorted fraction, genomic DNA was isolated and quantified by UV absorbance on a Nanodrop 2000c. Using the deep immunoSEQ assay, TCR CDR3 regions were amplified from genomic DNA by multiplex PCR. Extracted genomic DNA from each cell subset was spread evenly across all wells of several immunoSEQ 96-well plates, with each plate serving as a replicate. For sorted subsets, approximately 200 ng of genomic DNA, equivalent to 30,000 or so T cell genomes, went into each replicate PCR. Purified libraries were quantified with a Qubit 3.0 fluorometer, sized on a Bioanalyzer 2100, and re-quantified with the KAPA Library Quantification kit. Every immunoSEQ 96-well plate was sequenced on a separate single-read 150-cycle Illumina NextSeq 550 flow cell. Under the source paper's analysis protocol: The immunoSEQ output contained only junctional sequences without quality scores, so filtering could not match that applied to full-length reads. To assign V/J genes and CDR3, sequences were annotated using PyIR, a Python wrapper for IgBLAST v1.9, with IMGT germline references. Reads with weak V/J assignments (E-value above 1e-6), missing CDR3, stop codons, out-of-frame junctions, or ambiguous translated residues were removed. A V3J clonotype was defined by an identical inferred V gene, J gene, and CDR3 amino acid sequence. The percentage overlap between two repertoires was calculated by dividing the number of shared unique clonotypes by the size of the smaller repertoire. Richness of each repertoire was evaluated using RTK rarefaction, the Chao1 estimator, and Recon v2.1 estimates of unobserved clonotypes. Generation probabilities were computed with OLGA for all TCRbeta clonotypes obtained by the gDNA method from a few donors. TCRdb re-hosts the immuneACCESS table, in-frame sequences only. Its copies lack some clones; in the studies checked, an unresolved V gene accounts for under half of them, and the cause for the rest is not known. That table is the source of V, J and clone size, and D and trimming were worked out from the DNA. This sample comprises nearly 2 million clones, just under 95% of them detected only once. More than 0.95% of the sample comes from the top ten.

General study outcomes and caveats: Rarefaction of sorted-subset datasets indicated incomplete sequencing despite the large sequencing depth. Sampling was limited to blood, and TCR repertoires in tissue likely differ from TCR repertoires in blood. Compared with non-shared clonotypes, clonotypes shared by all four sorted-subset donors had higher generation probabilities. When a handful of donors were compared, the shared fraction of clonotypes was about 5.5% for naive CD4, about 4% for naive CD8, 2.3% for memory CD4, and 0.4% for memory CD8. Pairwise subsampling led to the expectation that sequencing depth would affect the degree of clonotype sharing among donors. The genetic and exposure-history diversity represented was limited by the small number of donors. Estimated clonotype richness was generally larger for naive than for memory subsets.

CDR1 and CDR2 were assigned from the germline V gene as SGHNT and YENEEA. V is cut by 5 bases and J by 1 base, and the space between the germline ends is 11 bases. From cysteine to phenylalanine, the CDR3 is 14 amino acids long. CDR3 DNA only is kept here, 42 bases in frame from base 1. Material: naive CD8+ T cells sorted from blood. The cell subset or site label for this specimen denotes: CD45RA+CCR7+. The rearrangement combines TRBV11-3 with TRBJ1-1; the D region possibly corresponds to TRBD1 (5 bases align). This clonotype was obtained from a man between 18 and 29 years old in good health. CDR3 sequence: CASSPGGENTEAFF. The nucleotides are TGTGCCAGCAGCCCGGGGGGAGAGAACACTGAAGCTTTCTTT.